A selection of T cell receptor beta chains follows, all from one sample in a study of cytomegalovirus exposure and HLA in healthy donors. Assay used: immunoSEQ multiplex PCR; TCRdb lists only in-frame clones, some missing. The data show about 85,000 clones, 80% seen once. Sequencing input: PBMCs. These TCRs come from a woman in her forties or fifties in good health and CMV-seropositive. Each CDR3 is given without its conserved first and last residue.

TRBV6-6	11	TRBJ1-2	ASSNSAGKGYT
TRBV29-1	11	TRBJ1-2	SVDLQGGYGYT
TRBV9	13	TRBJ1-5	ASSDRDRVNQPQH
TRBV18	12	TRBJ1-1	ASSPGPPGTEAF
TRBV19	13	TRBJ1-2	ASSILLTGNYGYT
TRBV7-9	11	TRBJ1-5	ASSAQDNQPQH
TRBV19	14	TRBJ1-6	ASSIGQGDGSSPLH
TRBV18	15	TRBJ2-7	ASSRTGLILSSYEQY
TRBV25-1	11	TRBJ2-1	ASRGDRSNEQF
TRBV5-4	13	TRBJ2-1	ASSLGQGGRNEQF
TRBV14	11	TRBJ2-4	ASSTTSGSSQY
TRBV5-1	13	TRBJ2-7	ASSLGQVSSYEQY
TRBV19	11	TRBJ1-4	ASGTGWGEKLF
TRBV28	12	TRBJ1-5	ASSWGQVYQPQH
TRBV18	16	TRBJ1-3	ASSPLRGSRPGGDTIY
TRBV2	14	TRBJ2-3	ASSGLGPGVTDTQY
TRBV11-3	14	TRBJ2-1	ASSLGASGSRNEQF
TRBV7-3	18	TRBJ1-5	ASSLGRIGTAPYSNQPQH
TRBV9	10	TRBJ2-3	ASSALADTQY
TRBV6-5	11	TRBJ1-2	ASREDGNYGYT
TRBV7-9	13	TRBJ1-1	ASSLRGSTNTEAF
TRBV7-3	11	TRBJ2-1	ASSPTSGSNQF
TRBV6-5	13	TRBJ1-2	ASSSGTGGSYGYT
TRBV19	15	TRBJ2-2	ASSPWWGVRYTGELF
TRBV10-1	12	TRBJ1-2	ASSEAGINYGYT
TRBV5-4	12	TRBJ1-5	ATENRGGNQPQH
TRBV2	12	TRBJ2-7	ASSSGTSSYEQY
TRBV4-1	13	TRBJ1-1	ASTSRDRLNTEAF
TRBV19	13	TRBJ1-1	ASSIRGPPPTEAF
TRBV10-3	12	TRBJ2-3	AISESTNTDTQY
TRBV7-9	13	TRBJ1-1	ASRDSGQMNTEAF
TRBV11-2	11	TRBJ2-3	ASSGRGTDTQY
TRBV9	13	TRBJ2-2	ASSVGSGGTGELF
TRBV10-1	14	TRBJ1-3	ASKGPGVSSGNTIY
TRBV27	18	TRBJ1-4	ASSPRSTFRQGLANEKLF
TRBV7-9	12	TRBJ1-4	ASSARDRLEKLF
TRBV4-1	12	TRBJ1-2	ASSQGSRVSGYT
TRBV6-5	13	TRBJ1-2	ASSYSLGGSYGYT
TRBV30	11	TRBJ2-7	AWTGTVTYEQY
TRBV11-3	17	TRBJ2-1	ASSLDWGLAGGLGNEQF
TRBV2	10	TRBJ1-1	ASSEAGRGAF
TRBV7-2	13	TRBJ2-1	ASSYGGGHYNEQF
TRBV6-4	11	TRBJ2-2	ASSGTDTGELF
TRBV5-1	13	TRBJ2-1	ASSLGGKNVNEQF
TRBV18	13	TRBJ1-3	ASSPGQGSGNTIY
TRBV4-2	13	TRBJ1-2	ASSQDVGQGHGYT
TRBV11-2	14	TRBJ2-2	ASSFGRGVNTGELF
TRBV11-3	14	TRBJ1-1	ASSLEFWGVNTEAF